A selection of T cell receptor beta chains follows, all from one sample in a study of T-cell memory formation after mild COVID-19. In TCRdb, the 5' RACE reads were re-called with MiXCR into one record per CDR3 protein. This table holds more than 350,000 distinct CDR3 sequences, approximately 15% found once. Input material: PBMCs or a T cell subset sorted from them (not recorded which). The receptors derive from a man younger than 35 who had mild COVID-19 (a few samples of this study predate the infection). Cell type and time point are not known. Each CDR3 is given with its conserved first and last residue. The order of the fields is CDR3 protein, CDR3 DNA, clone size, V gene, J gene, D gene. D genes are given only for firm matches. Clone size is given for some rows only: seen once, a few or many times, or a class if the clone is expanded.

CDR3aa: CASSEGQLASYEQYF
CDR3nt: TGTGCCAGCAGCGAGGGACAGTTGGCCTCCTACGAGCAGTACTTC
abundance: few
v_gene: TRBV7-2
j_gene: TRBJ2-7
d_gene: TRBD1

CDR3aa: CASSLDGWAKNIQYF
CDR3nt: TGCGCCAGCAGCTTGGATGGGTGGGCCAAAAACATTCAGTACTTC
abundance: many
v_gene: TRBV5-1
j_gene: TRBJ2-4
d_gene: -

CDR3aa: CSARKPGLAANTGELFF
CDR3nt: TGCAGTGCTAGAAAGCCGGGACTAGCGGCGAACACCGGGGAGCTGTTTTTT
abundance: many
v_gene: TRBV20-1
j_gene: TRBJ2-2
d_gene: TRBD2

CDR3aa: CASSDRVFLESGANVLTF
CDR3nt: TGCGCCAGCTCGGACAGGGTATTTCTTGAGTCTGGGGCCAACGTCCTGACTTTC
abundance: -
v_gene: TRBV5-1
j_gene: TRBJ2-6
d_gene: TRBD1

CDR3aa: CASSLDRNNQPQHF
CDR3nt: TGTGCCAGCAGCCTGGACAGAAACAATCAGCCCCAGCATTTT
abundance: few
v_gene: TRBV7-2
j_gene: TRBJ1-5
d_gene: -

CDR3aa: CSARDFNSGNTIYF
CDR3nt: TGCAGTGCCCGGGACTTCAACTCTGGAAACACCATATATTTT
abundance: many
v_gene: TRBV20-1
j_gene: TRBJ1-3
d_gene: -

CDR3aa: CASSYGAGKYNEQFF
CDR3nt: TGTGCCAGCAGTTACGGGGCGGGGAAATACAATGAGCAGTTCTTC
abundance: few
v_gene: TRBV6-2/TRBV6-3
j_gene: TRBJ2-1
d_gene: -

CDR3aa: CASSYGGPEDEQFF
CDR3nt: TGTGCCAGCAGTTACGGGGGCCCGGAGGATGAGCAGTTCTTC
abundance: -
v_gene: TRBV6-5
j_gene: TRBJ2-1
d_gene: -

CDR3aa: CSVGRQKDEQYF
CDR3nt: TGCAGCGTTGGGAGACAGAAGGACGAGCAGTACTTC
abundance: -
v_gene: TRBV29-1
j_gene: TRBJ2-7
d_gene: -

CDR3aa: CASSFGTHNEQFF
CDR3nt: TGTGCCAGCAGCTTTGGAACTCACAATGAGCAGTTCTTC
abundance: few
v_gene: TRBV7-9
j_gene: TRBJ2-1
d_gene: -

CDR3aa: CASSYSIRDSDGYTF
CDR3nt: TGTGCCAGCAGTTACTCGATCCGGGACTCGGACGGCTACACCTTC
abundance: few
v_gene: TRBV6-6
j_gene: TRBJ1-2
d_gene: -

CDR3aa: CATSLNPRLAGETGELFF
CDR3nt: TGTGCCACCAGCTTAAATCCGAGACTAGCGGGGGAGACCGGGGAGCTGTTTTTT
abundance: few
v_gene: TRBV15
j_gene: TRBJ2-2
d_gene: TRBD2

CDR3aa: CASSIGGSGTDIGYTF
CDR3nt: TGTGCCAGTAGTATAGGTGGCTCCGGGACAGATATCGGCTACACCTTC
abundance: few
v_gene: TRBV19
j_gene: TRBJ1-2
d_gene: TRBD1

CDR3aa: CASTTSRTNTEAFF
CDR3nt: TGTGCCAGCACCACTAGTCGGACAAACACTGAAGCTTTCTTT
abundance: -
v_gene: TRBV11-2
j_gene: TRBJ1-1
d_gene: -

CDR3aa: CASSLDGGPPSYNEQFF
CDR3nt: TGCGCCAGCAGCTTGGACGGGGGGCCTCCCTCCTACAATGAGCAGTTCTTC
abundance: few
v_gene: TRBV5-1
j_gene: TRBJ2-1
d_gene: -

CDR3aa: CASRRQGHNEQFF
CDR3nt: TGTGCCAGCAGGAGGCAGGGTCACAATGAGCAGTTCTTC
abundance: few
v_gene: TRBV6-5
j_gene: TRBJ2-1
d_gene: -

CDR3aa: CASRTGGGEKLFF
CDR3nt: TGTGCCAGCAGAACAGGGGGCGGTGAAAAACTGTTTTTT
abundance: few
v_gene: TRBV28
j_gene: TRBJ1-4
d_gene: TRBD1

CDR3aa: CASSQGQGPYNEQFF
CDR3nt: TGTGCCAGCAGCCAAGGACAGGGCCCGTACAATGAGCAGTTCTTC
abundance: -
v_gene: TRBV3-1
j_gene: TRBJ2-1
d_gene: TRBD1

CDR3aa: CASSYRGTDTEAFF
CDR3nt: TGTGCCAGCAGTTACCGGGGGACTGACACTGAAGCTTTCTTT
abundance: -
v_gene: TRBV6-2/TRBV6-3
j_gene: TRBJ1-1
d_gene: -

CDR3aa: CASSQGAGTGELFF
CDR3nt: TGCGCCAGCAGCCAAGGCGCGGGCACCGGGGAGCTGTTTTTT
abundance: few
v_gene: TRBV4-3
j_gene: TRBJ2-2
d_gene: -

CDR3aa: CSAREVTGAGEQFF
CDR3nt: TGCAGTGCTAGAGAAGTAACGGGGGCCGGTGAGCAGTTCTTC
abundance: -
v_gene: TRBV20-1
j_gene: TRBJ2-1
d_gene: -

CDR3aa: CASRPPTGSPKNIQYF
CDR3nt: TGTGCCAGCAGACCCCCGACTGGGAGTCCGAAAAACATTCAGTACTTC
abundance: few
v_gene: TRBV28
j_gene: TRBJ2-4
d_gene: -

CDR3aa: CASSYEQGVNTEAFF
CDR3nt: TGTGCCAGCAGCTATGAACAGGGTGTGAACACTGAAGCTTTCTTT
abundance: -
v_gene: TRBV7-9
j_gene: TRBJ1-1
d_gene: -

CDR3aa: CASRDLGTPEQAFF
CDR3nt: TGTGCCAGTAGGGACCTGGGGACCCCCGAACAGGCTTTCTTT
abundance: few
v_gene: TRBV19
j_gene: TRBJ1-1
d_gene: -

CDR3aa: CASSPQQNSPLHF
CDR3nt: TGTGCCAGCAGCCCCCAACAAAATTCACCCCTCCACTTT
abundance: -
v_gene: TRBV6-5
j_gene: TRBJ1-6
d_gene: -

CDR3aa: CASSQNPGGVHEQYF
CDR3nt: TGCGCCAGCAGCCAAAATCCGGGGGGAGTCCACGAGCAGTACTTC
abundance: -
v_gene: TRBV4-1
j_gene: TRBJ2-7
d_gene: TRBD2

CDR3aa: CSVRATGSWNTEAFF
CDR3nt: TGCAGCGTCAGAGCAACAGGTTCATGGAACACTGAAGCTTTCTTT
abundance: few
v_gene: TRBV29-1
j_gene: TRBJ1-1
d_gene: -

CDR3aa: CASSVGGQGWETQYF
CDR3nt: TGTGCCAGCAGCGTAGGGGGACAGGGTTGGGAGACCCAGTACTTC
abundance: -
v_gene: TRBV9
j_gene: TRBJ2-5
d_gene: TRBD1

CDR3aa: CACGHSYNSPLHF
CDR3nt: TGCGCTTGTGGGCACTCCTATAATTCACCCCTCCACTTT
abundance: few
v_gene: TRBV29-1
j_gene: TRBJ1-6
d_gene: -

CDR3aa: CASSHGQGGQPQHF
CDR3nt: TGCGCCAGCAGCCACGGACAGGGAGGACAGCCCCAGCATTTT
abundance: -
v_gene: TRBV4-3
j_gene: TRBJ1-5
d_gene: TRBD1

CDR3aa: CASSLGLNTGELFF
CDR3nt: TGCGCCAGCAGCTTGGGTCTCAACACCGGGGAGCTGTTTTTT
abundance: many
v_gene: TRBV5-1
j_gene: TRBJ2-2
d_gene: -

CDR3aa: CASRPGGSNQPQHF
CDR3nt: TGTGCCAGCAGGCCCGGAGGTAGCAATCAGCCCCAGCATTTT
abundance: many
v_gene: TRBV2
j_gene: TRBJ1-5
d_gene: -

CDR3aa: CASSNLPTAQETQYF
CDR3nt: TGTGCCAGCAGCAACTTGCCGACAGCCCAAGAGACCCAGTACTTC
abundance: few
v_gene: TRBV7-2
j_gene: TRBJ2-5
d_gene: -

CDR3aa: CASSLSEEQFF
CDR3nt: TGCGCCAGCAGCTTGAGTGAGGAGCAGTTCTTC
abundance: few
v_gene: TRBV5-1
j_gene: TRBJ2-1
d_gene: -

CDR3aa: CASSSGARGETQYF
CDR3nt: TGTGCCAGCAGCTCAGGGGCCCGCGGAGAGACCCAGTACTTC
abundance: -
v_gene: TRBV5-4
j_gene: TRBJ2-5
d_gene: -

CDR3aa: CASSPLPGYEQYF
CDR3nt: TGTGCCAGCAGCCCGCTCCCGGGGTACGAGCAGTACTTC
abundance: -
v_gene: TRBV7-9
j_gene: TRBJ2-7
d_gene: -

CDR3aa: CASSLDPAETQYF
CDR3nt: TGCGCCAGCAGCTTGGACCCAGCGGAGACCCAGTACTTC
abundance: few
v_gene: TRBV5-1
j_gene: TRBJ2-5
d_gene: -

CDR3aa: CASSQGAGITQETQYF
CDR3nt: TGCGCCAGCAGCCAAGGCGCCGGGATCACACAAGAGACCCAGTACTTC
abundance: many
v_gene: TRBV4-1
j_gene: TRBJ2-5
d_gene: -

CDR3aa: CAISDRDVTNTGELFF
CDR3nt: TGTGCCATCAGTGACCGGGACGTAACGAACACCGGGGAGCTGTTTTTT
abundance: few
v_gene: TRBV10-3
j_gene: TRBJ2-2
d_gene: -

CDR3aa: CASSLVPQAGTDQETQYF
CDR3nt: TGTGCCAGCAGCTTAGTCCCGCAGGCCGGGACAGACCAAGAGACCCAGTACTTC
abundance: few
v_gene: TRBV11-2
j_gene: TRBJ2-5
d_gene: TRBD1

CDR3aa: CASSQDPPGSQPQHF
CDR3nt: TGTGCCAGCAGCCAAGATCCCCCAGGGTCCCAGCCCCAGCATTTT
abundance: once
v_gene: TRBV3-1
j_gene: TRBJ1-5
d_gene: -

CDR3aa: CARGQGINQPQHF
CDR3nt: TGTGCCAGGGGACAGGGGATCAATCAGCCCCAGCATTTT
abundance: few
v_gene: TRBV6-6
j_gene: TRBJ1-5
d_gene: TRBD1

CDR3aa: CASSTRDRAYEQYF
CDR3nt: TGCGCCAGCAGCACCCGGGACAGGGCCTACGAGCAGTACTTC
abundance: -
v_gene: TRBV4-1
j_gene: TRBJ2-7
d_gene: TRBD1

CDR3aa: CASRGPGSSYNEQFF
CDR3nt: TGTGCCAGCAGGGGCCCGGGAAGCTCCTACAATGAGCAGTTCTTC
abundance: -
v_gene: TRBV5-6
j_gene: TRBJ2-1
d_gene: -

CDR3aa: CASSLRGSDTQYF
CDR3nt: TGTGCCAGCAGTTTACGGGGATCAGATACGCAGTATTTT
abundance: -
v_gene: TRBV28
j_gene: TRBJ2-3
d_gene: -

CDR3aa: CASSPQSYGYTF
CDR3nt: TGTGCCAGCAGCCCCCAGTCGTATGGCTACACCTTC
abundance: few
v_gene: TRBV7-2
j_gene: TRBJ1-2
d_gene: -

CDR3aa: CASSKRTGTNTDTQYF
CDR3nt: TGTGCCAGCAGCAAAAGAACCGGGACTAATACAGATACGCAGTATTTT
abundance: -
v_gene: TRBV7-2
j_gene: TRBJ2-3
d_gene: TRBD2

CDR3aa: CASSLGGQAPYEQYF
CDR3nt: TGTGCCAGCAGCTTAGGGGGACAAGCCCCATACGAGCAGTACTTC
abundance: -
v_gene: TRBV7-6
j_gene: TRBJ2-7
d_gene: -

CDR3aa: CASSLGGSEETQYF
CDR3nt: TGTGCCAGCAGCTTAGGAGGGAGTGAAGAGACCCAGTACTTC
abundance: -
v_gene: TRBV11-3
j_gene: TRBJ2-5
d_gene: -

CDR3aa: CAGKGGPSADSPLHF
CDR3nt: TGTGCCGGGAAAGGGGGCCCTAGCGCGGATTCACCCCTCCACTTT
abundance: few
v_gene: TRBV7-9
j_gene: TRBJ1-6
d_gene: TRBD1

CDR3aa: CASSQEAATRRGYTF
CDR3nt: TGCGCCAGCAGCCAAGAGGCGGCCACCCGCCGGGGCTACACCTTC
abundance: -
v_gene: TRBV4-1
j_gene: TRBJ1-2
d_gene: -

CDR3aa: CASSSPSGGFTEAFF
CDR3nt: TGTGCCAGCAGCTCCCCATCAGGGGGGTTCACTGAAGCTTTCTTT
abundance: -
v_gene: TRBV7-8
j_gene: TRBJ1-1
d_gene: TRBD1